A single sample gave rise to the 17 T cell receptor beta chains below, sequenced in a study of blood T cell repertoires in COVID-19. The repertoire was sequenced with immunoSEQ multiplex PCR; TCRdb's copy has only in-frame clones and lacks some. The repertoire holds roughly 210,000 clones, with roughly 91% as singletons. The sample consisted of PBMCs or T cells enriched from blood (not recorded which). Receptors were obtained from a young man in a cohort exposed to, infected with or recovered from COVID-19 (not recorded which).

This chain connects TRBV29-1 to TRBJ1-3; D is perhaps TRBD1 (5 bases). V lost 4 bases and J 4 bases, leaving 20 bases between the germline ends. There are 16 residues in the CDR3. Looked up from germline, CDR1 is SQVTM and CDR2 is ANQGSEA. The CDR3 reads CSVGNPGPAGGNTIYF. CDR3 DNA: TGCAGCGTTGGAAACCCCGGACCTGCAGGGGGAAACACCATATATTTT.

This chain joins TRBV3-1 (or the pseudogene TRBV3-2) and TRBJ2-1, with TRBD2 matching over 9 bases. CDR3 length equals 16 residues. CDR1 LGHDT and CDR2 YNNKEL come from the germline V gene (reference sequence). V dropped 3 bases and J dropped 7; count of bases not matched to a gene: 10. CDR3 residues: CASSHWTGTSPNEQFF. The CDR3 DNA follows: TGTGCCAGCAGCCACTGGACCGGGACTAGCCCAAATGAGCAGTTCTTC.

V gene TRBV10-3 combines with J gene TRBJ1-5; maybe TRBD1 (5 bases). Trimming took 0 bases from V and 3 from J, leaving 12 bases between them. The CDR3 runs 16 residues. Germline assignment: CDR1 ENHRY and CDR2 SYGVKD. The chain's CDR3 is CAISESKGANNQPQHF. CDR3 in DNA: TGTGCCATCAGTGAGTCAAAAGGGGCCAACAATCAGCCCCAGCATTTT.

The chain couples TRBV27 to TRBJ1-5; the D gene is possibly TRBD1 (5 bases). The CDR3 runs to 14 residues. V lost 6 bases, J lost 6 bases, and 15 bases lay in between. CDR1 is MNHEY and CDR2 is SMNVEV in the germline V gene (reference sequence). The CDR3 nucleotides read TGTGCCAGCAGACTAGGGGCAGCGGGTCAGCCCCAGCATTTT. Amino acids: CASRLGAAGQPQHF.

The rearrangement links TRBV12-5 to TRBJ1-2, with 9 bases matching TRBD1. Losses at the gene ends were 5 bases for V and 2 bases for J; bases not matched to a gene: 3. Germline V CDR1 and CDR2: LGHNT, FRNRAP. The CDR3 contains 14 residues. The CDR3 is CASGPGQGNYGYTF. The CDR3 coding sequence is TGTGCTAGTGGTCCGGGACAGGGCAACTATGGCTACACCTTC.

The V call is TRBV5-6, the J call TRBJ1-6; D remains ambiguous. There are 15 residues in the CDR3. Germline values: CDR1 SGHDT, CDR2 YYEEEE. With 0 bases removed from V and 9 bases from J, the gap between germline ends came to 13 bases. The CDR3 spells CASSLESPGASPLHF. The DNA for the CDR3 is TGTGCCAGCAGCTTGGAATCGCCGGGAGCTTCACCCCTCCACTTT.

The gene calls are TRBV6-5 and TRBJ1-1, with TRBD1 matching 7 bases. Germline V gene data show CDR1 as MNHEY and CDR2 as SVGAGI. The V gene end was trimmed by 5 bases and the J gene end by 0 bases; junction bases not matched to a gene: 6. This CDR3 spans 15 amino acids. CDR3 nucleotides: TGTGCCAGCAGTATAACGACAGGGATGAACACTGAAGCTTTCTTT. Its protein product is CASSITTGMNTEAFF.

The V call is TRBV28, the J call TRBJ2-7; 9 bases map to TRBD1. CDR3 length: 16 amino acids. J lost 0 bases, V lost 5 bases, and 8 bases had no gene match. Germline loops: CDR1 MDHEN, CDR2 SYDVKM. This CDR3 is CASSSTWGQGSYEQYF. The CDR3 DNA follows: TGTGCCAGCAGTAGTACCTGGGGACAGGGCTCCTACGAGCAGTACTTC.

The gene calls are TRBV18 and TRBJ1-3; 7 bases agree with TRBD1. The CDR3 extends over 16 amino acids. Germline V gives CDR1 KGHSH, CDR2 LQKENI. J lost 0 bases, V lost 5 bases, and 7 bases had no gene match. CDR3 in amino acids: CASSTGQVYSGNTIYF. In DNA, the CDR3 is TGTGCCAGCTCAACCGGACAGGTCTACTCTGGAAACACCATATATTTT.

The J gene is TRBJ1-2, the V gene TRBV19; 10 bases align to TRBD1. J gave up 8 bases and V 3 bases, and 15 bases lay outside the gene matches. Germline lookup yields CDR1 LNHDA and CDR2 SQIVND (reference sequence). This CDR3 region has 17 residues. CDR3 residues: CASSIWGRQGALGGYTF. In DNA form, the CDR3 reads TGTGCCAGTAGTATCTGGGGTCGACAGGGGGCCCTAGGCGGCTACACCTTC.

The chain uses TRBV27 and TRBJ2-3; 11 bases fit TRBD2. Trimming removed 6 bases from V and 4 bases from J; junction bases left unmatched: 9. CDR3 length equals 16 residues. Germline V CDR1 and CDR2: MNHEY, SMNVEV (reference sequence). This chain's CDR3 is CASRDPLAGGADTQYF. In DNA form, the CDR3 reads TGTGCCAGCAGGGACCCCTTAGCGGGAGGGGCAGATACGCAGTATTTT.

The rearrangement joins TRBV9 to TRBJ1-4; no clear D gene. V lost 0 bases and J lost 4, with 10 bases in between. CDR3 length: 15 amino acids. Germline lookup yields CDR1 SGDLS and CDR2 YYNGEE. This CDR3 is CASSVGGGINEKLFF. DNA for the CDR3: TGTGCCAGCAGCGTAGGCGGCGGGATTAATGAAAAACTGTTTTTT.

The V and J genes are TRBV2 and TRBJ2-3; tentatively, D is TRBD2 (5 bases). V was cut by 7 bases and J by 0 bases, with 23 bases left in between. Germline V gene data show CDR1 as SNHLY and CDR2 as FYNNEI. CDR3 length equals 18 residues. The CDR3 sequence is CASKKTSTRHESTDTQYF. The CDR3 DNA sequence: TGTGCCAGCAAAAAGACCTCTACTAGGCATGAAAGCACAGATACGCAGTATTTT. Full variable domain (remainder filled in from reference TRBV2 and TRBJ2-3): EPEVTQTPSHQVTQMGQEVILRCVPISNHLYFYWYRQILGQKVEFLVSFYNNEISEKSEIFDDQFSVERPDGSNFTLKIRSTKLEDSAMYFCASKKTSTRHESTDTQYFGPGTRLTVL.

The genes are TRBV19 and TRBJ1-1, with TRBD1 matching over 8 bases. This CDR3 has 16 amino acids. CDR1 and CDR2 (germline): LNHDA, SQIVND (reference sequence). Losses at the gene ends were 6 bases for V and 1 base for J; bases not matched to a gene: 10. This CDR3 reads CASRPWTGITNTEAFF. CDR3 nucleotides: TGTGCCAGTAGGCCCTGGACAGGGATTACGAACACTGAAGCTTTCTTT.

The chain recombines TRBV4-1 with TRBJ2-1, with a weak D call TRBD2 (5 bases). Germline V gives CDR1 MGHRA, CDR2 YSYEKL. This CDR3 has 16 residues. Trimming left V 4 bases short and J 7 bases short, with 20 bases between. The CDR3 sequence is CASSPFEGVEGNEQFF. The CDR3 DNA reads TGCGCCAGCAGCCCCTTTGAGGGAGTAGAAGGAAATGAGCAGTTCTTC.

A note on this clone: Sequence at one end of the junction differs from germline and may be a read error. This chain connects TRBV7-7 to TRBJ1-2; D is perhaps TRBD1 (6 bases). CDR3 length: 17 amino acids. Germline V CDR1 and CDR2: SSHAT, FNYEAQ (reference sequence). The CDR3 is CASSLINRAFGIYGYTF. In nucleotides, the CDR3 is TGTGCTAGCAGCTTAATCAACAGGGCATTCGGTATCTATGGCTACACCTTC.

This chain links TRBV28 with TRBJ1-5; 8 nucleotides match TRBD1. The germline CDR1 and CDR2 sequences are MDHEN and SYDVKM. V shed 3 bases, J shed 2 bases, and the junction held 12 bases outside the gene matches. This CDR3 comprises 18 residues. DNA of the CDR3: TGTGCCAGCAGTTTTTACCGGGCAGGGGGCGGAGGCAATCAGCCCCAGCATTTT. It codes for CASSFYRAGGGGNQPQHF.